The following is a TCR beta chain sequence with its context. These data originate in a study of T cell changes during pregnancy in multiple sclerosis. Germline V gene lookup returns CDR1 SGHNT and CDR2 YENEEA. The CDR3 has 15 amino acids. J gave up 1 base and V 5 bases, and 3 bases lay outside the gene matches. Here immunoSEQ multiplex PCR was the method, and the copy in TCRdb shows in-frame clones only, minus some. The table includes about 51,000 clones, 85% to 95% detected once. This TCR derives from a female donor with multiple sclerosis, enrolled in a pregnancy study. This chain links TRBV11-3 with TRBJ2-3; 10 bases match TRBD2. This sample comprised CD4+ T cells from peripheral blood mononuclear cells, obtained in the second trimester of pregnancy. The CDR3 DNA sequence: TGTGCCAGCAGCAGAGGGACTAGCGGCACAGATACGCAGTATTTT. Protein sequence: CASSRGTSGTDTQYF.